These 9 T cell receptor beta chains originate from one sample sequenced in a study of T cells in Graves' hyperthyroidism and ophthalmopathy. The investigators amplified TCR beta CDR3 regions from RNA transcripts. Researchers ran a first-round RT-PCR on the TCR CDR3 using the HTBI primer set. Each CDR3 protein gets one entry after TCRdb re-called the multiplex PCR reads with MiXCR. The data show 560,000 or so distinct CDR3 sequences, with roughly 21% seen just once and about 50% held by the top ten. The sample consisted of blood. The receptors originated from a man aged 35 to 55 with Graves' ophthalmopathy.

This clonotype turned up a few times. This chain links TRBV7-3 with TRBJ2-2, with 9 bases lining up with TRBD1. Germline V gives CDR1 SGHTA, CDR2 FQGTGA. V shed 5 bases, J shed 6 bases, and the junction held 7 bases outside the gene matches. The CDR3 has 15 residues. DNA for the CDR3: TGTGCCAGCAGCAAACGGGACAGGGCGCCCGGGGAGCTGTTTTTT. It is translated as CASSKRDRAPGELFF.

This clonotype has at least ten counts. The chain carries TRBV2 and TRBJ2-5, with D possibly being TRBD1 (5 bases). V gave up 5 bases and J gave up 4 bases, with 14 bases separating them. Germline V gene data show CDR1 as SNHLY and CDR2 as FYNNEI. The CDR3 totals 14 residues. The CDR3 is CASSHWQGSETQYF. CDR3 sequence (DNA): TGTGCCAGCAGTCATTGGCAGGGTTCAGAGACCCAGTACTTC.

The CDR3 here is CASRVTGAKTEAFF. The CDR3 DNA is TGCGCCAGCAGGGTGACAGGGGCAAAAACTGAAGCTTTCTTT. The J gene is TRBJ1-1, the V gene TRBV4-1, with 8 nucleotides matching TRBD1. Germline V lookup: CDR1 MGHRA, CDR2 YSYEKL. CDR3 length equals 14 residues. With 6 bases clipped from V and 5 bases from J, the junction kept 8 bases outside the gene matches.

This clonotype was found many times. This sequence joins TRBV3-1 and TRBJ2-3, with TRBD2 as a possible D gene (5 bases). There are 17 residues in the CDR3. Germline loops: CDR1 LGHDT, CDR2 YNNKEL (reference sequence). V dropped 0 bases and J dropped 0 bases, with 13 bases sitting between them. The CDR3 reads CASSQDLTTASTDTQYF. The CDR3 DNA reads TGTGCCAGCAGCCAAGATCTGACTACCGCAAGCACAGATACGCAGTATTTT.

The chain combines TRBV28 with TRBJ1-6; 11 nucleotides line up with TRBD1. Germline values: CDR1 MDHEN, CDR2 SYDVKM. The CDR3 consists of 15 residues. V lost 6 bases to trimming and J lost 9 bases; unmatched junction nucleotides: 7. CDR3 protein: CASRTGQGDGSPLHF. The CDR3 DNA reads as TGTGCCAGCAGAACGGGACAGGGGGACGGTTCACCCCTCCACTTT.

This clonotype was seen a few times. The rearrangement uses TRBV19 and TRBJ2-2; D not certain. The CDR3 runs to 14 residues. The germline V gene encodes CDR1 LNHDA and CDR2 SQIVND (reference sequence). The V gene lost 1 base and the J gene lost 1 base, with 4 bases spanning the gap. CDR3: CASSIAGNTGELFF. As DNA, the CDR3 is TGTGCCAGTAGTATAGCGGGGAACACCGGGGAGCTGTTTTTT.

The chain has TRBV13 and TRBJ1-2; 11 nucleotides agree with TRBD1. V shed 1 base, J shed 4 bases, and the junction held 2 bases outside the gene matches. The CDR3 sequence is 15 residues long. Germline lookup yields CDR1 PRHDT and CDR2 FYEKMQ (reference sequence). The CDR3: CASSLVGTGGYGYTF. As DNA, the CDR3 is TGTGCCAGCAGCTTAGTAGGGACAGGGGGCTATGGCTACACCTTC.

This clonotype was recorded a few times. V is TRBV19 and J is TRBJ2-2; D unclear. This CDR3 has 16 residues. Trimming shortened V by 7 bases and J by 4 bases, and 19 bases separated the two germline ends. The germline gives CDR1 LNHDA, CDR2 SQIVND (reference sequence). The CDR3 DNA reads as TGTGCCAGTAAACGAAGGTTTGTTAGTGCCACCGGGGAGCTGTTTTTT. Encoded protein: CASKRRFVSATGELFF.

This clonotype was seen a single time. This clone may be a read error of a much larger clone one base away. J is TRBJ2-1 and V is TRBV12-3 or TRBV12-4; either TRBD1 or TRBD2 may supply D (5 bases each). V lost 3 bases and J lost 9, with 18 bases in between. This CDR3 is 15 amino acids long. The CDR3 is CASSFFPGPDSEQFF. The CDR3 DNA follows: TGTGCCAGCAGTTTTTTTCCGGGACCCGACAGTGAGCAGTTCTTC.